This T cell receptor beta chain was recorded in a study of blood T cells in healthy people across ages. Whole-study findings and limits: It was held that diversity estimates obtained from one million T cells represented underestimates. TCR beta diversity per million T cells fell roughly linearly with age.

A second PCR of about 7 to 12 cycles used a sample-barcoded 5' primer and a J-beta primer mix. TCRdb analysed the 5' RACE reads with MiXCR anew, one entry per CDR3 protein. The table lists approximately 360,000 distinct CDR3 sequences, roughly half of them singletons, with under 65% in the top ten. The CDR3 covers 13 residues. J gave up 4 bases and V 5 bases, and 3 bases lay outside the gene matches. Germline lookup yields CDR1 DFQATT and CDR2 SNEGSKA (reference sequence). Comments on this clonotype: Its specificity is not known. With a much larger clone just one base away, this may be a read error.

The chain is built from TRBV20-1 and TRBJ2-5, with 11 bases fitting TRBD2. Sequencing input: blood. The receptor was derived from a man in his fifties or sixties in good health. The CDR3 loop reads CSAWTSGLETQYF. Written as DNA, the CDR3 is TGCAGTGCTTGGACTAGCGGGTTAGAGACCCAGTACTTC.